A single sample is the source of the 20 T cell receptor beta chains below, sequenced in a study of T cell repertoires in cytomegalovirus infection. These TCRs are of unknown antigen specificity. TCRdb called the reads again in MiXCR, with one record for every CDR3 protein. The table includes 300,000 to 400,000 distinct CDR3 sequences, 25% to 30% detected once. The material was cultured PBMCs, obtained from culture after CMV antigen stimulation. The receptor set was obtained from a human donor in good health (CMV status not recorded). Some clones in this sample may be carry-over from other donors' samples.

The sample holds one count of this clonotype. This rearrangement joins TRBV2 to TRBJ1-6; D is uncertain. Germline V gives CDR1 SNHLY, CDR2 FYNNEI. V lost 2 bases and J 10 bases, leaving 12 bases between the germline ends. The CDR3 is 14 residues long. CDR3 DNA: TGTGCCAGCAGTGAAAATTCGCTACGGTCACCCCTCCACTTT. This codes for CASSENSLRSPLHF. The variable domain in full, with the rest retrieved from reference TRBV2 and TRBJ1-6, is EPEVTQTPSHQVTQMGQEVILRCVPISNHLYFYWYRQILGQKVEFLVSFYNNEISEKSEIFDDQFSVERPDGSNFTLKIRSTKLEDSAMYFCASSENSLRSPLHFGNGTRLTVT.

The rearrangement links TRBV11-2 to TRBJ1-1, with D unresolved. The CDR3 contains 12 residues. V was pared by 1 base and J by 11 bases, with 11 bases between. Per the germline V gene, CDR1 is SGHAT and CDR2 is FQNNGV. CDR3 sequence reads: CASSLGLSRAFF. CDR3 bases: TGTGCCAGCAGCTTAGGTCTCTCCAGGGCTTTCTTT.

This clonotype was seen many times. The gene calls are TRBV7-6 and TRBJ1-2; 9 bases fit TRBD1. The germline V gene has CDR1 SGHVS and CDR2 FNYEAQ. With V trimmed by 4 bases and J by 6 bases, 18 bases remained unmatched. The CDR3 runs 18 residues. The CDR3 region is CASSSLRRGTGHSNGYTF. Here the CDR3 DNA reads TGTGCCAGCAGCTCCCTCCGTCGTGGGACAGGGCACTCAAATGGCTACACCTTC. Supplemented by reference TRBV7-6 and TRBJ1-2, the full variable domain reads GAGVSQSPRYKVTKRGQDVALRCDPISGHVSLYWYRQALGQGPEFLTYFNYEAQQDKSGLPNDRFSAERPEGSISTLTIQRTEQRDSAMYRCASSSLRRGTGHSNGYTFGSGTRLTVV.

The CDR3 spells CASSRDRSDTEAFF. The CDR3 DNA follows: TGTGCCAGCAGCCGTGACCGGTCGGACACTGAAGCTTTCTTT. The genes are TRBV12-3 or TRBV12-4 and TRBJ1-1; D remains ambiguous. CDR3 length equals 14 residues. Trimming took off 6 bases at V and 3 bases at J, with 14 bases between the two ends.

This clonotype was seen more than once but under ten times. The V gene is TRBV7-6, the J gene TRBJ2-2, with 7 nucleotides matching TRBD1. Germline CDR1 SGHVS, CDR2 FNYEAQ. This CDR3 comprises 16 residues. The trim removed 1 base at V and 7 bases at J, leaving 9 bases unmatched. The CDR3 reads CASSLGQGYGGGELFF. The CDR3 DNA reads TGTGCCAGCAGCTTAGGACAGGGTTACGGAGGCGGGGAGCTGTTTTTT.

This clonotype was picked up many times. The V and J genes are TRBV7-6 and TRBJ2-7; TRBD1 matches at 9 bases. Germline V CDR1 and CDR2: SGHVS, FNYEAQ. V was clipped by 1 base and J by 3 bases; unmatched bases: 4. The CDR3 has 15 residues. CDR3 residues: CASSLEGTGNYEQYF. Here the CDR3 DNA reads TGTGCCAGCAGCTTAGAAGGGACAGGGAACTACGAGCAGTACTTC.

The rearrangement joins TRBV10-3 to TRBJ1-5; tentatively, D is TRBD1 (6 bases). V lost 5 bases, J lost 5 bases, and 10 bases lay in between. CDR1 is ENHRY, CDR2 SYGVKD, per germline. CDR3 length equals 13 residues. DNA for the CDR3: TGTGCCATCAGTTTGGGGGCCGATCAGCCCCAGCATTTT. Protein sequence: CAISLGADQPQHF.

DNA of the CDR3: TGCGCCAGCAGGGGAGGGGCAGAGCAGTACTTC. Translated: CASRGGAEQYF. The V and J genes are TRBV10-2 and TRBJ2-7; 7 nucleotides agree with TRBD2. With 6 bases clipped from V and 7 bases from J, the junction kept 3 bases outside the gene matches. Germline CDR1 and CDR2: WSHSY and SAAADI. The CDR3 consists of 11 residues.

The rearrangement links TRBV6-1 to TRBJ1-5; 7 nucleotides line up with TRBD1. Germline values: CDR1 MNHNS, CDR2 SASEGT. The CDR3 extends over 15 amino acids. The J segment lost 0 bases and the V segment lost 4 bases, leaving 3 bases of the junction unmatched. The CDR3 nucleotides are TGTGCCAGCAGTGCGGGACAGCTTAGCAATCAGCCCCAGCATTTT. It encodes CASSAGQLSNQPQHF.

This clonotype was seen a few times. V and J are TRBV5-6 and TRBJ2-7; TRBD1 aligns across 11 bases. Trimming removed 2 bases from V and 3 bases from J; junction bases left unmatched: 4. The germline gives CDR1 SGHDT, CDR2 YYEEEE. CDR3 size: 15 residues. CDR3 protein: CASSFPGQGVYEQYF. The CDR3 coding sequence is TGTGCCAGCAGCTTCCCGGGACAGGGGGTCTACGAGCAGTACTTC.

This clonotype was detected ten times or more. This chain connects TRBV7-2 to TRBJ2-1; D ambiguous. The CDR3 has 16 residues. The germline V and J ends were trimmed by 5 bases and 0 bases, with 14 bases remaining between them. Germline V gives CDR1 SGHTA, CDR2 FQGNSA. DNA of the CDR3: TGTGCCAGCAGCCTCAAACCCCCGGGCTCCTACAATGAGCAGTTCTTC. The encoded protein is CASSLKPPGSYNEQFF.

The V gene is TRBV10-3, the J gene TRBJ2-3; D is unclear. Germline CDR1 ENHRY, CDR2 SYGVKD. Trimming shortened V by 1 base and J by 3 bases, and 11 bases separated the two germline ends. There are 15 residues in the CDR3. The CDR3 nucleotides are TGTGCCATCAGTGAGTACACAAGTGAGACAGATACGCAGTATTTT. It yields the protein CAISEYTSETDTQYF.

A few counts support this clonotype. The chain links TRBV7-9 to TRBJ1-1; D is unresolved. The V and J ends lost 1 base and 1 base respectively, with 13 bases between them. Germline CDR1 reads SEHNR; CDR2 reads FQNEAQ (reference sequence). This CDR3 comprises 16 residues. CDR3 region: CASSLGRYSANTEAFF. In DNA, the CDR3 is TGTGCCAGCAGCTTAGGGCGTTACAGCGCGAACACTGAAGCTTTCTTT.

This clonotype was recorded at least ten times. The CDR3, as DNA: TGTGCCAGCAGCTTAACGGGATTCGATTACAATGAGCAGTTCTTC. Its protein is CASSLTGFDYNEQFF. The rearrangement uses TRBV7-8 and TRBJ2-1, with D perhaps TRBD2 (5 bases). This CDR3 has 15 residues. Germline V gene data show CDR1 as SGHVS and CDR2 as FQNEAQ. V lost 2 bases to trimming and J lost 4 bases, with 12 bases between them.

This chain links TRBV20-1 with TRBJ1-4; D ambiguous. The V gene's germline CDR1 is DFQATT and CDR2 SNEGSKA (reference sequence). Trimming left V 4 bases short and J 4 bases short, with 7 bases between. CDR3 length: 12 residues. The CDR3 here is CSANGFNEKLFF. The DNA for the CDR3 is TGCAGTGCTAATGGATTTAATGAAAAACTGTTTTTT.

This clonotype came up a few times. CDR3 in DNA: TGTGCCAGCAAGGACAGGGAGGGTGGTGAGCAGTTCTTC. Amino acid sequence: CASKDREGGEQFF. The gene calls are TRBV25-1 and TRBJ2-1, with D tentatively TRBD1 (8 bases). Trimming stripped 7 bases from V and 9 bases from J, with 16 bases between. Germline loops: CDR1 MGHDK, CDR2 SYGVNS. This CDR3 contains 13 residues.

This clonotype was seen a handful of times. The CDR3 DNA sequence: TGCGCCAGCAGTCCCCGGACAGCGGATTATGGCTACACCTTC. This encodes CASSPRTADYGYTF. This chain connects TRBV5-1 to TRBJ1-2, with D perhaps TRBD1 (6 bases). Trimming shortened V by 5 bases and J by 5 bases, and 16 bases separated the two germline ends. Germline V CDR1 and CDR2: SGHRS, YFSETQ. This CDR3 spans 14 amino acids.

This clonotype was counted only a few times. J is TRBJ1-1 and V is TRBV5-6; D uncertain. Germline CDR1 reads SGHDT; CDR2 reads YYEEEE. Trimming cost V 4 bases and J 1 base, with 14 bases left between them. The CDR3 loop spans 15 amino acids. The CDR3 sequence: CASSDREAANTEAFF. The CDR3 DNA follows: TGTGCCAGCAGCGACCGGGAGGCCGCGAACACTGAAGCTTTCTTT.

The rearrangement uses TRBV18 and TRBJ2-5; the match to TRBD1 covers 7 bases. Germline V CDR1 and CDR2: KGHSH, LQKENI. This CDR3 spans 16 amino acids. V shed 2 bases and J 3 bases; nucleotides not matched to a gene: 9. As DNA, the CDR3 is TGTGCCAGCTCACCAGTTTTTAGAACAGGGGAAGAGACCCAGTACTTC. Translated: CASSPVFRTGEETQYF.

The CDR3 region has the DNA TGCAGTGCTAGGGGGTCTGGGGCCAACGTCCTGACTTTC. Amino acid sequence: CSARGSGANVLTF. The chain employs TRBV20-1 and TRBJ2-6; D not resolved. CDR1 and CDR2 (germline): DFQATT, SNEGSKA (reference sequence). This CDR3 is built from 13 residues. Trimming removed 3 bases at V and 1 base at J, with 4 bases between.